The text below deals with one TCR beta chain. A junction boundary mismatches the germline segment, possibly from a read error. MiXCR was run by TCRdb on the RT-PCR reads, yielding one entry per CDR3 protein. This table holds hundreds of thousands of distinct CDR3 sequences, more than 15% found once. The entry originates in a study of patients and donors after allogeneic stem cell transplantation. The source material was blood, either unsorted or a sorted T cell fraction (not recorded which). The origin of this receptor is a human donor who was either an allogeneic HSCT recipient or a stem cell or donor lymphocyte infusion donor (not recorded which). It is not recorded whose cells these are; they may come from a transplant donor.

DNA of the CDR3: TGCGCCAGCAGCCTTGCCCTCACGGGAGAGCAGATCTTC. Translation gives CASSLALTGEQIF. The chain couples TRBV4-3 to TRBJ2-1, with a possible D match to TRBD2 (6 bases). This CDR3 is built from 13 residues. Germline values: CDR1 LGHNA, CDR2 YSLEER.